A selection of T cell receptor beta chains follows, all from one sample in a study of beta chain features in type 1 diabetes. Generated by immunoSEQ multiplex PCR, the TCRdb table keeps only in-frame clones and is missing some. The repertoire holds 220,000 or so clones, with approximately 70% as singletons. Sequenced sample: naive CD4+ T cells from blood. The origin of the receptors is a man aged 30-40 years in good health. Both conserved end residues are part of each CDR3. Fields, in order: J gene, clone size, D gene, V gene, CDR3 protein, CDR3 DNA. The D gene is left open where the match is weak. The size entry is marked missing in some rows and otherwise reads once, few, many or a size class.

J gene: TRBJ2-3
clone size: .
D gene: .
V gene: TRBV7-9
CDR3 protein: CASSFLLEEGTDTQYF
CDR3 DNA: TGTGCCAGCAGCTTCCTCCTAGAGGAGGGCACAGATACGCAGTATTTT

J gene: TRBJ2-3
clone size: few
D gene: TRBD1
V gene: TRBV30
CDR3 protein: CAWSRDRVGTDTQYF
CDR3 DNA: TGTGCCTGGAGTAGGGACAGGGTAGGCACAGATACGCAGTATTTT

J gene: TRBJ2-1
clone size: .
D gene: TRBD2
V gene: TRBV25-1
CDR3 protein: CASRATSGGAINEQFF
CDR3 DNA: TGTGCCAGCAGGGCAACTAGCGGGGGGGCCATTAATGAGCAGTTCTTC

J gene: TRBJ1-6
clone size: .
D gene: .
V gene: TRBV29-1
CDR3 protein: CSVSNGGTGNSPLHF
CDR3 DNA: TGCAGCGTTTCCAATGGGGGGACGGGAAATTCACCCCTCCACTTT

J gene: TRBJ2-5
clone size: .
D gene: TRBD2
V gene: TRBV5-1
CDR3 protein: CASSEAGSSGETQYF
CDR3 DNA: TGCGCCAGCAGCGAAGCGGGGTCATCCGGGGAGACCCAGTACTTC

J gene: TRBJ2-3
clone size: .
D gene: .
V gene: TRBV2
CDR3 protein: CASSGGAGGTDTQYF
CDR3 DNA: TGTGCCAGCAGTGGCGGGGCAGGCGGAACAGATACGCAGTATTTT

J gene: TRBJ2-5
clone size: .
D gene: .
V gene: TRBV11-2
CDR3 protein: CASTQGIETQYF
CDR3 DNA: TGTGCCAGCACCCAGGGAATTGAGACCCAGTACTTC

J gene: TRBJ2-5
clone size: few
D gene: .
V gene: TRBV29-1
CDR3 protein: CSVAARLQQETQYF
CDR3 DNA: TGCAGCGTTGCTGCAAGGCTACAACAAGAGACCCAGTACTTC

J gene: TRBJ2-6
clone size: few
D gene: .
V gene: TRBV30
CDR3 protein: CAWSRWTGANVLTF
CDR3 DNA: TGTGCCTGGAGTCGTTGGACTGGGGCCAACGTCCTGACTTTC

J gene: TRBJ2-2
clone size: .
D gene: .
V gene: TRBV30
CDR3 protein: CAWSVQETGELFF
CDR3 DNA: TGTGCCTGGAGTGTACAGGAAACCGGGGAGCTGTTTTTT

J gene: TRBJ1-1
clone size: .
D gene: TRBD1
V gene: TRBV25-1
CDR3 protein: CASSETGGAFF
CDR3 DNA: TGTGCCAGCAGTGAGACAGGGGGAGCTTTCTTT

J gene: TRBJ2-1
clone size: .
D gene: .
V gene: TRBV11-2
CDR3 protein: CASSSYTSSYNEQFF
CDR3 DNA: TGTGCCAGCAGCTCGTATACGAGCTCCTACAATGAGCAGTTCTTC

J gene: TRBJ2-2
clone size: .
D gene: .
V gene: TRBV11-2
CDR3 protein: CASSPTAGELFF
CDR3 DNA: TGTGCCAGCAGCCCCACAGCCGGGGAGCTGTTTTTT

J gene: TRBJ2-7
clone size: once
D gene: .
V gene: TRBV4-1
CDR3 protein: CASSQDFRSYEQYF
CDR3 DNA: TGCGCCAGCAGCCAAGATTTTCGGTCCTACGAGCAGTACTTC

J gene: TRBJ2-3
clone size: .
D gene: .
V gene: TRBV9
CDR3 protein: CASSWELTDTQYF
CDR3 DNA: TGTGCCAGCAGCTGGGAACTCACAGATACGCAGTATTTT

J gene: TRBJ2-1
clone size: .
D gene: TRBD2
V gene: TRBV27
CDR3 protein: CASSMGLAGVNEQFF
CDR3 DNA: TGTGCCAGCAGTATGGGACTAGCGGGGGTTAATGAGCAGTTCTTC

J gene: TRBJ2-1
clone size: .
D gene: .
V gene: TRBV30
CDR3 protein: CASKIGFNEQFF
CDR3 DNA: TGTGCCAGCAAGATAGGGTTTAATGAGCAGTTCTTC

J gene: TRBJ2-7
clone size: .
D gene: .
V gene: TRBV30
CDR3 protein: CAWSVGRFYEQYF
CDR3 DNA: TGTGCCTGGAGTGTAGGACGATTCTACGAGCAGTACTTC

J gene: TRBJ1-6
clone size: .
D gene: TRBD1
V gene: TRBV10-3
CDR3 protein: CAISESVTGGSPLHF
CDR3 DNA: TGTGCCATCAGTGAGTCAGTGACAGGGGGATCACCCCTCCACTTT

J gene: TRBJ2-1
clone size: .
D gene: .
V gene: TRBV29-1
CDR3 protein: CRAKPGNEQFF
CDR3 DNA: TGCAGAGCCAAACCGGGGAATGAGCAGTTCTTC

J gene: TRBJ1-6
clone size: once
D gene: .
V gene: TRBV27
CDR3 protein: CASSPEGSPLHF
CDR3 DNA: TGTGCCAGCAGTCCAGAAGGTTCACCCCTCCACTTT

J gene: TRBJ2-3
clone size: .
D gene: .
V gene: TRBV4-1
CDR3 protein: CASSQWDITDTQYF
CDR3 DNA: TGCGCCAGCAGCCAATGGGACATAACAGATACGCAGTATTTT

J gene: TRBJ2-7
clone size: few
D gene: .
V gene: TRBV30
CDR3 protein: CAWTLTGYYEQYF
CDR3 DNA: TGTGCCTGGACACTAACGGGATACTACGAGCAGTACTTC

J gene: TRBJ2-5
clone size: .
D gene: .
V gene: TRBV29-1
CDR3 protein: CSARLRAWGAGETQYF
CDR3 DNA: TGCAGCGCCCGTCTTCGGGCGTGGGGGGCCGGTGAGACCCAGTACTTC

J gene: TRBJ2-7
clone size: .
D gene: .
V gene: TRBV11-1
CDR3 protein: CASSHRGAQTYEQYF
CDR3 DNA: TGTGCCAGCAGCCATAGAGGAGCGCAAACCTACGAGCAGTACTTC

J gene: TRBJ1-5
clone size: .
D gene: .
V gene: TRBV10-1
CDR3 protein: CASSAGAGNQPQHF
CDR3 DNA: TGCGCCAGCAGTGCTGGGGCTGGGAATCAGCCCCAGCATTTT

J gene: TRBJ2-1
clone size: .
D gene: TRBD2
V gene: TRBV7-2
CDR3 protein: CASSLGGPGLGSYNEQFF
CDR3 DNA: TGTGCCAGCAGCTTAGGGGGACCCGGACTAGGGTCCTACAATGAGCAGTTCTTC

J gene: TRBJ2-1
clone size: .
D gene: TRBD2
V gene: TRBV29-1
CDR3 protein: CSGGGEIGYNEQFF
CDR3 DNA: TGCAGCGGTGGGGGGGAGATCGGATACAATGAGCAGTTCTTC

J gene: TRBJ2-5
clone size: once
D gene: .
V gene: TRBV19
CDR3 protein: CASTAGFEETQYF
CDR3 DNA: TGTGCCAGTACTGCTGGTTTTGAAGAGACCCAGTACTTC

J gene: TRBJ2-4
clone size: few
D gene: .
V gene: TRBV7-2
CDR3 protein: CASSLVPNLAKNIQYF
CDR3 DNA: TGTGCCAGCAGCTTAGTTCCGAATTTAGCCAAAAACATTCAGTACTTC

J gene: TRBJ2-3
clone size: .
D gene: .
V gene: TRBV30
CDR3 protein: CAWSHTSPRQGTDTQYF
CDR3 DNA: TGTGCCTGGAGTCACACGTCCCCCCGGCAGGGAACAGATACGCAGTATTTT

J gene: TRBJ2-3
clone size: .
D gene: .
V gene: TRBV2
CDR3 protein: CASSDSDTQYF
CDR3 DNA: TGTGCCAGCAGTGACAGCGATACGCAGTATTTT

J gene: TRBJ2-1
clone size: .
D gene: .
V gene: TRBV25-1
CDR3 protein: CASSPGFSYNEQFF
CDR3 DNA: TGTGCCAGCAGCCCCGGATTCTCCTACAATGAGCAGTTCTTC

J gene: TRBJ2-2
clone size: .
D gene: .
V gene: TRBV30
CDR3 protein: CAWSPGPVVPGELFF
CDR3 DNA: TGTGCCTGGAGCCCGGGTCCCGTGGTTCCCGGGGAGCTGTTTTTT

J gene: TRBJ2-1
clone size: .
D gene: TRBD2
V gene: TRBV30
CDR3 protein: CAWRRLAGEQFF
CDR3 DNA: TGTGCCTGGAGACGACTAGCGGGTGAGCAGTTCTTC

J gene: TRBJ2-3
clone size: .
D gene: TRBD2
V gene: TRBV4-1
CDR3 protein: CASSHEGGLAGEDTQYF
CDR3 DNA: TGCGCCAGCAGCCACGAGGGCGGTCTAGCGGGAGAAGATACGCAGTATTTT

J gene: TRBJ1-5
clone size: .
D gene: TRBD1
V gene: TRBV6-1
CDR3 protein: CASSGGQGGQPQHF
CDR3 DNA: TGTGCCAGCAGTGGGGGACAGGGTGGTCAGCCCCAGCATTTT

J gene: TRBJ2-7
clone size: .
D gene: TRBD2
V gene: TRBV25-1
CDR3 protein: CASTGGSYEQYF
CDR3 DNA: TGTGCCAGCACGGGGGGCTCCTACGAGCAGTACTTC

J gene: TRBJ2-5
clone size: .
D gene: .
V gene: TRBV5-1
CDR3 protein: CASSLEGVETQYF
CDR3 DNA: TGCGCCAGCAGCTTGGAAGGGGTCGAGACCCAGTACTTC

J gene: TRBJ2-7
clone size: .
D gene: .
V gene: TRBV14
CDR3 protein: CASSQDRWVYEQYF
CDR3 DNA: TGTGCCAGCAGCCAAGATAGGTGGGTCTACGAGCAGTACTTC

J gene: TRBJ2-7
clone size: .
D gene: .
V gene: TRBV6-5
CDR3 protein: CASRIDISYEQYF
CDR3 DNA: TGTGCCAGCAGGATCGACATTTCCTACGAGCAGTACTTC

J gene: TRBJ2-1
clone size: .
D gene: .
V gene: TRBV7-9
CDR3 protein: CASSLGPAEYNEQFF
CDR3 DNA: TGTGCCAGCAGCTTAGGCCCAGCGGAATACAATGAGCAGTTCTTC

J gene: TRBJ2-2
clone size: few
D gene: .
V gene: TRBV30
CDR3 protein: CAWRLLNTGELFF
CDR3 DNA: TGTGCCTGGAGACTATTGAACACCGGGGAGCTGTTTTTT

J gene: TRBJ2-3
clone size: .
D gene: .
V gene: TRBV30
CDR3 protein: CAWSEPGLTGTQYF
CDR3 DNA: TGTGCCTGGAGTGAGCCGGGACTCACAGGTACGCAGTATTTT

J gene: TRBJ2-1
clone size: few
D gene: .
V gene: TRBV13
CDR3 protein: CASSRWTAYNEQFF
CDR3 DNA: TGTGCCAGCAGCCGGTGGACAGCATACAATGAGCAGTTCTTC

J gene: TRBJ2-1
clone size: few
D gene: .
V gene: TRBV30
CDR3 protein: CAWSVERVQFF
CDR3 DNA: TGTGCCTGGAGTGTAGAGCGAGTGCAGTTCTTC

J gene: TRBJ2-7
clone size: once
D gene: .
V gene: TRBV2
CDR3 protein: CASSQGPTYEQYF
CDR3 DNA: TGTGCCAGCTCTCAGGGCCCGACCTACGAGCAGTACTTC

J gene: TRBJ1-5
clone size: .
D gene: .
V gene: TRBV4-3
CDR3 protein: CASSQVFRGNQPQHF
CDR3 DNA: TGCGCCAGCAGCCAAGTCTTCCGGGGCAATCAGCCCCAGCATTTT

J gene: TRBJ2-2
clone size: .
D gene: .
V gene: TRBV18
CDR3 protein: CASSPANTGELFF
CDR3 DNA: TGTGCCAGCTCACCGGCCAACACCGGGGAGCTGTTTTTT

J gene: TRBJ1-1
clone size: .
D gene: TRBD1
V gene: TRBV10-3
CDR3 protein: CAMGTGYTEAFF
CDR3 DNA: TGTGCCATGGGGACAGGCTACACTGAAGCTTTCTTT

J gene: TRBJ2-1
clone size: few
D gene: .
V gene: TRBV2
CDR3 protein: CASSEAFLEGQFF
CDR3 DNA: TGTGCCAGCAGTGAAGCGTTCCTCGAGGGGCAGTTCTTC

J gene: TRBJ2-6
clone size: .
D gene: .
V gene: TRBV7-2
CDR3 protein: CASSPNGAGANVLTF
CDR3 DNA: TGTGCCAGCAGCCCGAACGGGGCTGGGGCCAACGTCCTGACTTTC

J gene: TRBJ1-5
clone size: .
D gene: .
V gene: TRBV18
CDR3 protein: CASSPGRNNQPQHF
CDR3 DNA: TGTGCCAGCTCACCTGGGCGGAACAATCAGCCCCAGCATTTT

J gene: TRBJ1-2
clone size: few
D gene: .
V gene: TRBV30
CDR3 protein: CAWSVRTSYGYTF
CDR3 DNA: TGTGCCTGGAGTGTAAGGACGTCCTATGGCTACACCTTC

J gene: TRBJ2-5
clone size: few
D gene: .
V gene: TRBV30
CDR3 protein: CAWSVLSRLETQYF
CDR3 DNA: TGTGCCTGGAGTGTACTGTCTAGGTTGGAGACCCAGTACTTC

J gene: TRBJ2-5
clone size: .
D gene: TRBD1
V gene: TRBV7-9
CDR3 protein: CASSWTGRETQYF
CDR3 DNA: TGTGCCAGCAGCTGGACAGGGAGGGAGACCCAGTACTTC

J gene: TRBJ2-6
clone size: .
D gene: .
V gene: TRBV7-2
CDR3 protein: CASSFRDSGANVLTF
CDR3 DNA: TGTGCCAGCAGCTTTCGGGACTCTGGGGCCAACGTCCTGACTTTC